This T cell receptor beta chain comes out of a study of cytomegalovirus exposure and HLA in healthy donors. The V gene's germline CDR1 is ENHRY and CDR2 SYGVKD. Trimming removed 6 bases at V and 1 base at J, with 15 bases between. The CDR3 totals 15 residues. It was with 60 Vbeta and 13 Jbeta primers that the PCR ran. The repertoire was sequenced with immunoSEQ multiplex PCR; TCRdb's copy has only in-frame clones and lacks some. This table holds 90,000 to 150,000 clones, about 73% found once. This receptor was taken from a woman between 35 and 50 years old in good health and CMV-seropositive. The specimen was PBMCs. V gene TRBV10-3 combines with J gene TRBJ1-1, with D possibly being TRBD1 (6 bases). The CDR3 reads CAIRGQGFGNTEAFF. The DNA of the CDR3 is TGTGCCATCAGGGGGCAGGGGTTTGGGAACACTGAAGCTTTCTTT.